Reported below is one T cell receptor beta chain. This sample was taken from a study of T cell responses to AZD1222 COVID-19 vaccine. V was shortened by 2 bases and J by 10 bases, with 11 bases between the two germline ends. The CDR3 contains 12 residues. CDR1 is MDHEN and CDR2 is SYDVKM in the germline V gene. This table comes from immunoSEQ multiplex PCR, and its TCRdb copy is limited to in-frame clones, with some not included. The sample has 150,000 to 200,000 clones, about 92% seen once. The receptor's source is an adult in good health. The chain combines TRBV28 with TRBJ1-1; D gene unclear. The sequences come from peripheral blood, collected on day 0 of AZD1222 vaccination. This chain's CDR3 is CASSLRVGRAFF. As DNA, the CDR3 is TGTGCCAGCAGTTTACGAGTGGGTCGAGCTTTCTTT.